These 15 T cell receptor beta chains were all obtained from the same sample, sequenced in a study of cytomegalovirus exposure and HLA in healthy donors. It was with 60 Vbeta and 13 Jbeta primers that the PCR ran. This table comes from immunoSEQ multiplex PCR, and its TCRdb copy is limited to in-frame clones, with some not included. This table has about 270,000 clones, roughly two thirds appearing once. The sample comprised PBMCs. The receptor set was obtained from a female donor in good health and CMV-seronegative.

This sequence joins TRBV5-4 and TRBJ1-1; D uncertain. Germline loops: CDR1 SGHNT, CDR2 YYREEE (reference sequence). The CDR3 length is 16 residues. Trimming cost V 9 bases and J 3 bases, with 24 bases left between them. This chain's CDR3 is CATRAAWTLEDTEAFF. The CDR3, as DNA: TGTGCCACGCGGGCAGCTTGGACGCTAGAGGACACTGAAGCTTTCTTT.

This clone was observed once. The chain uses TRBV4-1 and TRBJ2-7, with 10 positions matching TRBD1. The CDR3 covers 15 residues. Looked up from germline, CDR1 is MGHRA and CDR2 is YSYEKL. Trimming took 1 base from V and 4 from J; bases not matched to a gene: 4. The CDR3 DNA sequence: TGCGCCAGCAGCCAAGGACAGGGGGCCAGTTACGAGCAGTACTTC. Residues: CASSQGQGASYEQYF.

The genes are TRBV30 and TRBJ2-7, with 8 positions matching TRBD1. J was trimmed by 4 bases and V by 3 bases; bases with no gene match: 5. The length of the CDR3 is 13 residues. The germline CDR1 and CDR2 sequences are GTSNPN and SVGIG (reference sequence). CDR3 sequence: CAWSPGQVYEQYF. The CDR3 region has the DNA TGTGCCTGGAGCCCGGGACAGGTGTACGAGCAGTACTTC. Full variable domain (remainder filled in from reference TRBV30 and TRBJ2-7): SQTIHQWPATLVQPVGSPLSLECTVEGTSNPNLYWYRQAAGRGLQLLFYSVGIGQISSEVPQNLSASRPQDRQFILSSKKLLLSDSGFYLCAWSPGQVYEQYFGPGTRLTVT.

The genes are TRBV30 and TRBJ2-5; D gene unclear. The DNA end favors TRBJ2-7, so the J call may be wrong. The CDR3 totals 12 residues. Per the germline V gene, CDR1 is GTSNPN and CDR2 is SVGIG (reference sequence). CDR3 loop: CAWSQRAYEQYF. CDR3 nucleotides: TGTGCCTGGAGCCAGCGAGCCTACGAGCAGTACTTC.

About this clone itself: This same CDR3 is encoded by further DNA sequences in the sample. The rearrangement joins TRBV28 to TRBJ1-3; perhaps TRBD1 as D (5 bases). Germline loops: CDR1 MDHEN, CDR2 SYDVKM. This CDR3 has 14 residues. Trimming took 6 bases from V and 3 from J, leaving 12 bases between them. The CDR3 region is CASSLTGFGNTIYF. CDR3 bases: TGTGCCAGCAGCCTCACAGGATTTGGAAACACCATATATTTT. Looking up the rest from reference TRBV28 and TRBJ1-3 gives the full variable domain: DVKVTQSSRYLVKRTGEKVFLECVQDMDHENMFWYRQDPGLGLRLIYFSYDVKMKEKGDIPEGYSVSREKKERFSLILESASTNQTSMYLCASSLTGFGNTIYFGEGSWLTVV.

On this clone itself: The same CDR3 arises from other DNA sequences in this sample as well. The chain combines TRBV5-1 with TRBJ1-2; tentative D call: TRBD1 (5 bases). Trimming stripped 3 bases from V and 7 bases from J, with 13 bases between. The germline V gene encodes CDR1 SGHRS and CDR2 YFSETQ. The CDR3 length is 13 residues. As DNA, the CDR3 is TGCGCCAGCAGCTCTCAGGGCGGCGGTGGCTACACCTTC. This sequence encodes CASSSQGGGGYTF.

This clone was counted once. This rearrangement joins TRBV6-5 to TRBJ1-1; a possible D gene is TRBD1 (6 bases). Looked up from germline, CDR1 is MNHEY and CDR2 is SVGAGI. CDR3 length: 14 amino acids. V dropped 1 base and J dropped 6 bases, with 12 bases sitting between them. CDR3: CASSYLGTRAEAFF. The CDR3 bases are TGTGCCAGCAGTTACTTGGGGACACGGGCTGAAGCTTTCTTT.

This chain joins TRBV11-2 and TRBJ2-4; TRBD1 is a possible D gene (6 bases). The CDR3 is made up of 14 amino acids. V shed 5 bases and J shed 10 bases, with 18 bases lying between them. The germline gives CDR1 SGHAT, CDR2 FQNNGV. The CDR3 DNA is TGTGCCAGCAGCCCTTCCGGGGACACTGTTATTCAGTACTTC. Amino acids: CASSPSGDTVIQYF. Variable domain in full (rest from reference TRBV11-2 and TRBJ2-4): EAGVAQSPRYKIIEKRQSVAFWCNPISGHATLYWYQQILGQGPKLLIQFQNNGVVDDSQLPKDRFSAERLKGVDSTLKIQPAKLEDSAVYLCASSPSGDTVIQYFGAGTRLSVL.

The V and J genes are TRBV11-2 and TRBJ2-3; unclear D gene. Trimming stripped 5 bases from V and 7 bases from J, with 19 bases between. CDR1 and CDR2 from the germline V gene are SGHAT and FQNNGV. The CDR3 loop spans 15 amino acids. The CDR3 DNA reads TGTGCCAGCAGCCTCAGCCTAGAGGCGGCTCATACGCAGTATTTT. Residues: CASSLSLEAAHTQYF. Filled out from reference TRBV11-2 and TRBJ2-3, the complete variable domain reads EAGVAQSPRYKIIEKRQSVAFWCNPISGHATLYWYQQILGQGPKLLIQFQNNGVVDDSQLPKDRFSAERLKGVDSTLKIQPAKLEDSAVYLCASSLSLEAAHTQYFGPGTRLTVL.

This chain connects TRBV4-1 to TRBJ1-4, with 10 bases identical to TRBD1. Germline V gene data show CDR1 as MGHRA and CDR2 as YSYEKL. The CDR3 extends over 17 amino acids. V shed 1 base and J 8 bases; nucleotides not matched to a gene: 10. The CDR3 here is CASSQVKRDRGREKLFF. The CDR3 nucleotides read TGCGCCAGCAGCCAAGTGAAAAGGGACAGGGGAAGGGAAAAACTGTTTTTT.

Of note for this clone: One end of the junction does not line up with germline, which may come from a read error. The V call is TRBV6-1, the J call TRBJ1-5; the match to TRBD1 covers 7 bases. CDR1 and CDR2 (germline): MNHNS, SASEGT. CDR3 size: 16 residues. In DNA, the CDR3 is TGTGCCAGCAGGGAAGGGACAGCACCCTCCAATCAGCCCCAGCATTTT. Translating gives CASREGTAPSNQPQHF.

The chain carries TRBV2 and TRBJ2-1; TRBD1 is a possible D gene (5 bases). Germline V gene sequence: CDR1 SNHLY, CDR2 FYNNEI. V shed 3 bases and J shed 3 bases, with 9 bases lying between them. CDR3 length equals 14 residues. CDR3 sequence: CASSDRADYNEQFF. The CDR3 region has the DNA TGTGCCAGCAGTGACAGGGCCGACTACAATGAGCAGTTCTTC.

This rearrangement joins TRBV6-5 to TRBJ1-4; D is ambiguous. With 5 bases removed from V and 8 bases from J, the gap between germline ends came to 18 bases. Per the germline V gene, CDR1 is MNHEY and CDR2 is SVGAGI. This CDR3 contains 15 residues. The CDR3 protein is CASSSLSRFGEKLFF. The CDR3 DNA is TGTGCCAGCAGTAGCCTCTCGAGGTTCGGCGAAAAACTGTTTTTT.

V usage is TRBV28 and J usage is TRBJ2-7, with 7 bases that match TRBD1. There are 16 residues in the CDR3. Germline assignment: CDR1 MDHEN and CDR2 SYDVKM. The ends lost 6 bases at V and 3 bases at J; junction bases unmatched: 14. The CDR3 sequence: CASRGTGDVKNYEQYF. As DNA, the CDR3 is TGTGCCAGCAGGGGAACAGGGGATGTTAAGAACTACGAGCAGTACTTC.

J is TRBJ1-3 and V is TRBV6-4; D call uncertain. V was cut by 2 bases and J by 0 bases, with 8 bases left in between. CDR1 is MRHNA, CDR2 SNTAGT, per germline. The CDR3 runs to 15 residues. CDR3 DNA sequence: TGTGCCAGCAGTGACGCACAAGACTCTGGAAACACCATATATTTT. Translation gives CASSDAQDSGNTIYF.